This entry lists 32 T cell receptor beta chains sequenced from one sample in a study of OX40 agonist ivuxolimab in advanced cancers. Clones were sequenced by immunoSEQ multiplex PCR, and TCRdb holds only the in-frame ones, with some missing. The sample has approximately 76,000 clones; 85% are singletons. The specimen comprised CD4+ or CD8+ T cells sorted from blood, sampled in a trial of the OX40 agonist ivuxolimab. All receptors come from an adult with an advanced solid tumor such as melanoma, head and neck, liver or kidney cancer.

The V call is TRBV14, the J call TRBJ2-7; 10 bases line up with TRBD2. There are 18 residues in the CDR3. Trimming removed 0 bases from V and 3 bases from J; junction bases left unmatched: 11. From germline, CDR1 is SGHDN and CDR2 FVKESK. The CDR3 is CASSQDRPSGGVYYEQYF. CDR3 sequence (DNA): TGTGCCAGCAGCCAAGATAGGCCGAGCGGGGGGGTCTACTACGAGCAGTACTTC.

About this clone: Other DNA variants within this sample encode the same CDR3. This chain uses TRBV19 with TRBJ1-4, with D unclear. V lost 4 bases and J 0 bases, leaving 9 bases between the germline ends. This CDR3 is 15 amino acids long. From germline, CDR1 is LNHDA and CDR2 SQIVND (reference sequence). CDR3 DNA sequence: TGTGCCAGTAGTACATCAGAGACAACTAATGAAAAACTGTTTTTT. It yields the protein CASSTSETTNEKLFF.

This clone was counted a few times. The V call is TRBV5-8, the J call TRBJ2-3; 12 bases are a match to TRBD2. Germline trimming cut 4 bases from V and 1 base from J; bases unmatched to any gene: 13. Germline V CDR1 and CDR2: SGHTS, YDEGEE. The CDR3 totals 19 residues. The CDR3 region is CASSKILAGGKIGTDTQYF. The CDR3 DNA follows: TGTGCCAGCAGCAAAATACTAGCGGGGGGCAAAATCGGCACAGATACGCAGTATTTT.

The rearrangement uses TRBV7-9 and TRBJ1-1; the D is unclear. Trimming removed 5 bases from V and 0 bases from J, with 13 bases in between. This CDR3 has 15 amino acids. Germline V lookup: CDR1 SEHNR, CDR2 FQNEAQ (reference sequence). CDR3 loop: CASSPPGLMNTEAFF. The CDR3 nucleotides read TGTGCCAGCAGCCCCCCCGGCCTTATGAACACTGAAGCTTTCTTT.

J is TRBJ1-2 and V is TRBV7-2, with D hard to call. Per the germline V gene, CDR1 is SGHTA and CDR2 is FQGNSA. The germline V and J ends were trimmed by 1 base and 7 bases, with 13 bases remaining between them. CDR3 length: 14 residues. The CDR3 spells CASSLDPPPRGYTF. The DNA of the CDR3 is TGTGCCAGCAGCTTAGACCCTCCCCCACGTGGCTACACCTTC.

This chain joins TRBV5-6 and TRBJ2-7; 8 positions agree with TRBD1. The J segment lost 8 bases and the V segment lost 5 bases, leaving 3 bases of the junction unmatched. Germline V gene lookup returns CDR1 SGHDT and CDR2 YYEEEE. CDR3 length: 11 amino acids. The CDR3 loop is CASSQGAKQYF. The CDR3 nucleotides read TGTGCCAGCAGTCAGGGGGCTAAGCAGTACTTC.

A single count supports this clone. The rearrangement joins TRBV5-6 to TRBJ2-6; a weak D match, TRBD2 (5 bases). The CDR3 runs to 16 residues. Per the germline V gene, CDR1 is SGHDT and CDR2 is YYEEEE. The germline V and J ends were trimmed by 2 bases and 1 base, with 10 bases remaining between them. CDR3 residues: CASSLRGASGANVLTF. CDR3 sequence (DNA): TGTGCCAGCAGCTTACGGGGAGCGTCTGGGGCCAACGTCCTGACTTTC.

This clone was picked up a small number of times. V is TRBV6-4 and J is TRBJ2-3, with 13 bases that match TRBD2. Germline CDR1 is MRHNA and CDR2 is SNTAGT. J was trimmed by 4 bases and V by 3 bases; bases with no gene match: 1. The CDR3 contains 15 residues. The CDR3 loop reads CASSELAGGPDTQYF. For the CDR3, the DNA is TGTGCCAGCAGTGAACTAGCGGGGGGGCCAGATACGCAGTATTTT.

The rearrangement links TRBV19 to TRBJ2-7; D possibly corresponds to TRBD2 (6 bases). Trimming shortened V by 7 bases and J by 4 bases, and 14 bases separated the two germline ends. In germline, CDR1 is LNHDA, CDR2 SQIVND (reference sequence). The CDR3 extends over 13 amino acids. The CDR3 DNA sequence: TGTGCCAGTACCCCGGAGGGTAGGTACGAGCAGTACTTC. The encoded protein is CASTPEGRYEQYF.

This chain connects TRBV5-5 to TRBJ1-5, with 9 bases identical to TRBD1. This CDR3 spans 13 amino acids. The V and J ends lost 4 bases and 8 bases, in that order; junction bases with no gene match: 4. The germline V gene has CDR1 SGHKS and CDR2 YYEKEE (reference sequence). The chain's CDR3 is CASSGGTGKPQHF. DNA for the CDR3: TGTGCCAGCAGCGGAGGGACAGGGAAGCCCCAGCATTTT.

CDR3 sequence reads: CAISERADTQYF. The DNA for the CDR3 is TGTGCCATCAGTGAGAGGGCAGATACGCAGTATTTT. The chain combines TRBV10-3 with TRBJ2-3; D is ambiguous. Germline-derived CDR1 and CDR2 are ENHRY and SYGVKD. Deletions cut 2 bases from V and 4 bases from J, with 4 bases between. The CDR3 is 12 residues long.

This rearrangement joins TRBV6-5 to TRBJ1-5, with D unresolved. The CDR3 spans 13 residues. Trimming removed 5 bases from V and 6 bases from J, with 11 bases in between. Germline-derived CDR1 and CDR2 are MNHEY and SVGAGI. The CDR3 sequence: CASSNPPGQPQHF. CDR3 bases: TGTGCCAGCAGTAATCCACCCGGTCAGCCCCAGCATTTT.

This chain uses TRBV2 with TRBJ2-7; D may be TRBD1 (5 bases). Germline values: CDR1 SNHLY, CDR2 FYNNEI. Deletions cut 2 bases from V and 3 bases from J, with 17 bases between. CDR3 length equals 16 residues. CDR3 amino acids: CASSEFRQQVNYEQYF. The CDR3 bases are TGTGCCAGCAGTGAATTCAGACAACAGGTGAACTACGAGCAGTACTTC.

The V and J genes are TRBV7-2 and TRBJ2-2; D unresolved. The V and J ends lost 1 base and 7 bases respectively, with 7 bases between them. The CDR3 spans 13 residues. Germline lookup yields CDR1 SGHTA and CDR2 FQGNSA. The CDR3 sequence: CASSLGRGGELFF. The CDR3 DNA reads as TGTGCCAGCAGCTTAGGTCGTGGCGGGGAGCTGTTTTTT.

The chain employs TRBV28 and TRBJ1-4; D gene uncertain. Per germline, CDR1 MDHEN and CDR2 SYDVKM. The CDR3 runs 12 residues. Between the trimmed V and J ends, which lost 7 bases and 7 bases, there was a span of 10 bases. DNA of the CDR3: TGTGCCAGCATGGCGGTGGGTGAAAAACTGTTTTTT. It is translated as CASMAVGEKLFF. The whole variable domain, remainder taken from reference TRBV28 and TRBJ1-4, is DVKVTQSSRYLVKRTGEKVFLECVQDMDHENMFWYRQDPGLGLRLIYFSYDVKMKEKGDIPEGYSVSREKKERFSLILESASTNQTSMYLCASMAVGEKLFFGSGTQLSVL.

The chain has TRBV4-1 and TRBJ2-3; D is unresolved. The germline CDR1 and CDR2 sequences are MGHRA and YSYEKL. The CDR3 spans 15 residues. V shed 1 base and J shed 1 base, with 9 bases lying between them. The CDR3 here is CASSQAPWGTDTQYF. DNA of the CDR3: TGCGCCAGCAGCCAAGCCCCCTGGGGCACAGATACGCAGTATTTT.

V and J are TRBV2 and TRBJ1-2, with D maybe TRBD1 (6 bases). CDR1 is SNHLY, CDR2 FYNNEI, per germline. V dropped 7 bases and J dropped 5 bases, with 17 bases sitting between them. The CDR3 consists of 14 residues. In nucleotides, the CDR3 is TGTGCCAGCATACGGGGAGGAAGGGGGTATGGCTACACCTTC. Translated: CASIRGGRGYGYTF.

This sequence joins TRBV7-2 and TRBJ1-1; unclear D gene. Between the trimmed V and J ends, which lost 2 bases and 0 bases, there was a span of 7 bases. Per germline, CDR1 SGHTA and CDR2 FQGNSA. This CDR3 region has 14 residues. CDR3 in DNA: TGTGCCAGCAGCTTAACGTATATGAACACTGAAGCTTTCTTT. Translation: CASSLTYMNTEAFF.

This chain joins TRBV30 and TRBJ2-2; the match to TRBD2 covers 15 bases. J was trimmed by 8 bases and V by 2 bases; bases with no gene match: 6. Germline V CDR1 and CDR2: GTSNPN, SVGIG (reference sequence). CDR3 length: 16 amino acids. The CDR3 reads CAWSPGLAGGLGELFF. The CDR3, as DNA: TGTGCCTGGAGTCCCGGACTAGCGGGGGGGCTTGGGGAGCTGTTTTTT.

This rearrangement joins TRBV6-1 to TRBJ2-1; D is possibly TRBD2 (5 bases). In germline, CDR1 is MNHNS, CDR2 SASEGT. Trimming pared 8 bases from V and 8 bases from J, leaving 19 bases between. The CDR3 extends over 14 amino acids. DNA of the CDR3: TGTGCCAGCGACGCCATCGGGCTAGCCCATGAGCAGTTCTTC. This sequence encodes CASDAIGLAHEQFF.

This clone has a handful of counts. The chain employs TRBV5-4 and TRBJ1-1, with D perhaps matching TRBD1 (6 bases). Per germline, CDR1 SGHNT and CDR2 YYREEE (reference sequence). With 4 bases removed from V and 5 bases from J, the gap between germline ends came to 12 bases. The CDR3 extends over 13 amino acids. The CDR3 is CASSRQGLTEAFF. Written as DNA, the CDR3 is TGTGCCAGCAGCCGGCAGGGGCTGACTGAAGCTTTCTTT.

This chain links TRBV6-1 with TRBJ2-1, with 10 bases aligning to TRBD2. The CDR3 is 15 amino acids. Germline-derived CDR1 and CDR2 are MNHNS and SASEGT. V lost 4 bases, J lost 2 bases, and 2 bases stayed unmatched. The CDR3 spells CASSALAGAYNEQFF. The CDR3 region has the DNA TGTGCCAGCAGTGCCCTAGCGGGGGCCTACAATGAGCAGTTCTTC.

The DNA for the CDR3 is TGTGCCAGCAGCTTGTGGGGGAATGAAAAACTGTTTTTT. This translates into CASSLWGNEKLFF. The rearrangement links TRBV5-6 to TRBJ1-4, with TRBD1 as a possible D gene (5 bases). Germline CDR1 is SGHDT and CDR2 is YYEEEE. The CDR3 is made up of 13 amino acids. V was pared by 1 base and J by 5 bases, with 6 bases between.

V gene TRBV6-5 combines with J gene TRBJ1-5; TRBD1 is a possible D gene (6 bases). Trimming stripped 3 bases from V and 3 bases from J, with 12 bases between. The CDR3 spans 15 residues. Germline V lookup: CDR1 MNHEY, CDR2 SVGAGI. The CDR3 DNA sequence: TGTGCCAGCAGTTATTCCGGGACATCCAATCAGCCCCAGCATTTT. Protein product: CASSYSGTSNQPQHF.

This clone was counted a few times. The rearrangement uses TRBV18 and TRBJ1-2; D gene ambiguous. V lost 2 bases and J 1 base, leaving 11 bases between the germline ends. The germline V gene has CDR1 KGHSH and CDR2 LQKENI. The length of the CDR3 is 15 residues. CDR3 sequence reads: CASSPVTALNYGYTF. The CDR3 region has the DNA TGTGCCAGCTCACCAGTCACAGCACTTAACTATGGCTACACCTTC.

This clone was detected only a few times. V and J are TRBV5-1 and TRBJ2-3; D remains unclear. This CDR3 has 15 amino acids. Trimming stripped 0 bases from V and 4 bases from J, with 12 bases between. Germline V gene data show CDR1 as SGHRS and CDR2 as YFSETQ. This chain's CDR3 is CASSLGGKPPDTQYF. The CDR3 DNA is TGCGCCAGCAGCTTGGGTGGAAAACCCCCAGATACGCAGTATTTT.

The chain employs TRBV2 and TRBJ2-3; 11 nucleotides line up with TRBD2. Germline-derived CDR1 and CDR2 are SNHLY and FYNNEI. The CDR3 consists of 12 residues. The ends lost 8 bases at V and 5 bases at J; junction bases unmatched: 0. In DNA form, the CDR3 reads TGTGCCAGCGGGACTAGCGGAGATACGCAGTATTTT. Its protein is CASGTSGDTQYF.

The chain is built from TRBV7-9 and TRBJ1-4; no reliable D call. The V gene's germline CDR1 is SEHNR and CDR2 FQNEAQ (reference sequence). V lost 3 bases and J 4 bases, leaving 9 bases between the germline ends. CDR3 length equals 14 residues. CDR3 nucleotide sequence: TGTGCCAGCAGCTTCCCAGAGATTAATGAAAAACTGTTTTTT. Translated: CASSFPEINEKLFF.

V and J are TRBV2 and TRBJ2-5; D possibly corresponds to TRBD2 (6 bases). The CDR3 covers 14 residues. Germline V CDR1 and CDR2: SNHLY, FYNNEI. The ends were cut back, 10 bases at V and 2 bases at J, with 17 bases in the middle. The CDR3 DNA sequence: TGTGCCACGCCCACGCGTCTAGCGCAAGAGACCCAGTACTTC. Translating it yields CATPTRLAQETQYF.

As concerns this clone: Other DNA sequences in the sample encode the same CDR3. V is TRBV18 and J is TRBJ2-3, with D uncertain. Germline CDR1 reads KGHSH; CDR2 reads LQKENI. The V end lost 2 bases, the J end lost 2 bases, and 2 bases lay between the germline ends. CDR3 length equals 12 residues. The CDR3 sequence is CASSPYTDTQYF. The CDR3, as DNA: TGTGCCAGCTCACCATACACAGATACGCAGTATTTT.

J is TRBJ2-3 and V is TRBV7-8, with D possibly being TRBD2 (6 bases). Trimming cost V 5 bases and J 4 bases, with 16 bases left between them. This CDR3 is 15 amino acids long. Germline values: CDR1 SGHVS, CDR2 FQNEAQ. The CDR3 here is CASSPPEGLADTQYF. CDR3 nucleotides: TGTGCCAGCAGCCCCCCGGAGGGCCTTGCAGATACGCAGTATTTT.

CDR3 sequence reads: CASSLSRGNNSPLHF. CDR3 sequence (DNA): TGTGCCAGCAGCTTATCTCGGGGGAATAATTCACCCCTCCACTTT. The V gene is TRBV11-1, the J gene TRBJ1-6; TRBD1 might be the D (5 bases). This CDR3 is built from 15 residues. V lost 2 bases to trimming and J lost 5 bases, with 10 bases between them. The germline CDR1 and CDR2 sequences are SGHAT and FQDESV (reference sequence).